This TCR beta chain was retrieved from a study of shared clonotypes between healthy human individuals. Study findings and constraints: Rarefaction indicated that sorted-subset sequencing remained incomplete although depth was large.

The germline V gene has CDR1 SGHNT and CDR2 YYREEE (reference sequence). Trimming left V 5 bases short and J 4 bases short, with 18 bases between. The CDR3 sequence is 15 residues long. With regard to this clone: Its antigen is as yet unknown.

All participating donors were Caucasian adults from Nashville, Tennessee. The repertoire was sequenced with immunoSEQ multiplex PCR; TCRdb's copy has only in-frame clones and lacks some. The sample shows about 2.4 million clones, over 85% of them seen only once. The receptor was isolated from a man between 18 and 29 years old in good health. Some clones in this sample may be carry-over from other donors' samples. The sample comprised naive CD4+ T cells from PBMCs. Subset indicated: CD45RA+ positively selected. This chain links TRBV5-4 with TRBJ2-5; TRBD1 is a possible D gene (6 bases). The CDR3 is CASSPAGRGRETQYF. In nucleotides, the CDR3 is TGTGCCAGCAGTCCTGCAGGCAGGGGAAGAGAGACCCAGTACTTC.